Only one count was recorded for the clone carrying this TCR beta chain. The data were obtained in a study of CD8+CD57+ T cells in acquired aplastic anemia. Profiling of TCR beta VDJ combinations and CDR3 sequences used genomic DNA as template. TCRdb itself ran the reads through MiXCR, one entry per CDR3 protein. The table records about half a million distinct CDR3 sequences, around a third of them present only once. For sequencing, patients were chosen who had shown expansion of CD8+CD57+ cells by flow cytometry. There were no patients without severe acquired aplastic anemia. The sample consisted of sorted CD4+, CD8+, or CD8+CD57+ T cells (not recorded which) from PBMCs. This receptor was obtained from a human donor with aplastic anemia.

The CDR3 bases are TGCAGTGCCGTGAAACAGGGGGCCCTAGGCTATGGCTACACCTTC. It codes for CSAVKQGALGYGYTF. The chain couples TRBV20-1 to TRBJ1-2; TRBD1 matches at 9 bases. Germline V lookup: CDR1 DFQATT, CDR2 SNEGSKA (reference sequence). Trimming took 6 bases from V and 4 from J; bases not matched to a gene: 12. There are 15 residues in the CDR3.